This T cell receptor (beta chain) was observed in a study of cytomegalovirus exposure and HLA in healthy donors. Of note for this clone: Other nucleotide sequences in the sample specify the same CDR3.

The PCR made use of 60 Vbeta and 13 Jbeta primers. In the original analysis: In a later analysis, 79 million or so unique TCR beta chains included roughly 11 million shared by two or more donors. Generated by immunoSEQ multiplex PCR, the TCRdb table keeps only in-frame clones and is missing some. The DNA was the basis for D and trimming; V, J and clone size are from that table. The sample consists of around 150,000 clones, about two thirds of them appearing once. V dropped 1 base and J dropped 1 base, with 9 bases sitting between them. Looked up from germline, CDR1 is SGHTA and CDR2 is FQGNSA. The CDR3 runs 15 residues. Donors consisted of healthy bone marrow donors.

Sequencing was performed on PBMCs. The chain combines TRBV7-2 with TRBJ2-3, with D possibly matching TRBD2 (6 bases). The sequence was obtained from a man in his forties or fifties in good health and CMV-seronegative. Here the CDR3 reads CASSLVASGTDTQYF. CDR3 in DNA: TGTGCCAGCAGCTTAGTAGCTAGCGGCACAGATACGCAGTATTTT. Supplemented by reference TRBV7-2 and TRBJ2-3, the full variable domain reads GAGVSQSPSNKVTEKGKDVELRCDPISGHTALYWYRQSLGQGLEFLIYFQGNSAPDKSGLPSDRFSAERTGGSVSTLTIQRTQQEDSAVYLCASSLVASGTDTQYFGPGTRLTVL.